The entry below gives a single T cell receptor (beta chain) sequence along with its context. The CDR3 loop spans 15 amino acids. Germline V CDR1 and CDR2: SEHNR, FQNEAQ (reference sequence). V dropped 1 base and J dropped 6 bases, with 15 bases sitting between them. Method: immunoSEQ multiplex PCR; TCRdb's copy keeps in-frame clones and lacks some. Altogether over 35,000 clones are present, 80% to 90% being singletons, with the ten largest covering around 0.51%. The data were obtained in a study of T cell changes during pregnancy in multiple sclerosis. The chain combines TRBV7-9 with TRBJ1-2; TRBD1 might be the D (6 bases). The source of this sequence is a female donor with multiple sclerosis, enrolled in a pregnancy study. Sequencing was performed on CD4+ T cells from peripheral blood mononuclear cells, taken in the first trimester of pregnancy. Here the CDR3 reads CASSLGYTGKNGYTF. CDR3 nucleotides: TGTGCCAGCAGCTTAGGGTATACAGGGAAGAATGGCTACACCTTC.